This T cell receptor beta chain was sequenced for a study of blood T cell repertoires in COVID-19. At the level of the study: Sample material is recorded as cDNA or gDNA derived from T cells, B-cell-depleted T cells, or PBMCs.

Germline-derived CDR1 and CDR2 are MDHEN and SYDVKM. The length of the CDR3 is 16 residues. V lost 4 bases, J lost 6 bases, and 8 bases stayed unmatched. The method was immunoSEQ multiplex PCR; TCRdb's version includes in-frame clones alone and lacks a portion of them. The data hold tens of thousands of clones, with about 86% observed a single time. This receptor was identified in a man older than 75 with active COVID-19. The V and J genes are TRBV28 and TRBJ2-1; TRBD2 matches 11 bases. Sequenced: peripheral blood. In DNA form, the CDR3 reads TGTGCCAGCAGTTCGGTAGCGGGAGGGCTTTCCAATGAGCAGTTCTTC. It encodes CASSSVAGGLSNEQFF.